This T cell receptor beta chain was sequenced during a study of identical twins. Study findings and constraints: Sequences that were beta out-of-frame showed weaker excess twin sharing. Insertions were fewer in abundant cord blood beta clonotypes, whereas memory repertoires showed none of this pattern.

About this clonotype: The antigen remains undetermined.

All donors were healthy Caucasians. Trimming removed 0 bases from V and 0 bases from J, with 2 bases in between. Per germline, CDR1 LNHNV and CDR2 YYDKDF (reference sequence). The CDR3 extends over 14 amino acids. TCRdb re-called the 5' RACE reads with MiXCR, one entry per CDR3 protein. The table includes roughly 690,000 distinct CDR3 sequences, approximately 22% detected once. This same sample was also part of a study on T cells expressing NK-cell markers. That study reports: In several experiments, sorting was restricted to alpha-beta TCR T cells by an anti-gamma-delta TCR antibody.

The receptor was derived from a woman in her late teens or twenties in good health. This chain uses TRBV15 with TRBJ1-4; D is unclear. The sample was PBMCs. The CDR3 sequence is CATSRDPTNEKLFF. CDR3 in DNA: TGTGCCACCAGCAGAGATCCAACTAATGAAAAACTGTTTTTT.